The 10 T cell receptor beta chains listed next were all sequenced from one sample in a study of shared clonotypes between healthy human individuals. The repertoire was sequenced with immunoSEQ multiplex PCR; TCRdb's copy has only in-frame clones and lacks some. The data contain about 2.1 million clones, around 95% of them seen just once; the ten biggest clones take up around 1.7%. The naive CD8 fraction comprised CD45RO-negative cells positively selected for CCR7 and excluded terminally differentiated effector memory CD45RA+ cells. Sequencing was performed on naive CD8+ T cells from PBMCs. The receptors derive from a young man in good health. Some clones in this sample may be carry-over from other donors' samples.

The chain employs TRBV4-1 and TRBJ2-7; no firm D call. This CDR3 contains 14 residues. Germline lookup yields CDR1 MGHRA and CDR2 YSYEKL. Trimming shortened V by 0 bases and J by 6 bases, and 12 bases separated the two germline ends. The CDR3 region has the DNA TGCGCCAGCAGCCAAGATGTTTTAGTTGGCGAGCAGTACTTC. Translation gives CASSQDVLVGEQYF.

This clone was seen only a few times. The same CDR3 also results from other DNA sequences found in this sample. This chain links TRBV27 with TRBJ1-1, with 8 bases lining up with TRBD1. CDR1 and CDR2 from the germline V gene are MNHEY and SMNVEV (reference sequence). This CDR3 has 16 residues. V shed 0 bases, J shed 1 base, and the junction held 4 bases outside the gene matches. The CDR3 protein is CASSLSPGTGNTEAFF. In DNA, the CDR3 is TGTGCCAGCAGTTTATCGCCAGGGACAGGGAACACTGAAGCTTTCTTT.

The chain combines TRBV10-3 with TRBJ1-2, with 10 nucleotides matching TRBD1. The CDR3 has 14 residues. CDR1 is ENHRY and CDR2 is SYGVKD in the germline V gene. V gave up 6 bases and J gave up 7 bases; unmatched junction bases: 8. The CDR3 protein is CAIRGQGGVLGYTF. CDR3 DNA sequence: TGTGCCATCAGAGGACAGGGGGGTGTTCTTGGCTACACCTTC.

V is TRBV4-2 and J is TRBJ2-3; 7 bases match TRBD2. From germline, CDR1 is LGHNA and CDR2 YNFKEQ. The CDR3 contains 16 residues. Germline trimming cut 1 base from V and 2 bases from J; bases unmatched to any gene: 6. The CDR3 DNA reads as TGTGCCAGCAGCCAAGGGGGGGGTGGTTTCACAGATACGCAGTATTTT. Its protein product is CASSQGGGGFTDTQYF.

This chain connects TRBV6-1 to TRBJ1-3; D perhaps matches TRBD1 (5 bases). The V end was cut by 4 bases, the J end by 3 bases, with 16 bases between. Germline V gene data show CDR1 as MNHNS and CDR2 as SASEGT. The CDR3 is made up of 16 amino acids. CDR3 nucleotides: TGTGCCAGCAGTGGCCTTACAGGACGACGTGGAAACACCATATATTTT. This sequence encodes CASSGLTGRRGNTIYF.

The chain joins TRBV7-8 to TRBJ2-2; no clear D gene. Germline-derived CDR1 and CDR2 are SGHVS and FQNEAQ. This CDR3 comprises 13 residues. The ends were cut back, 3 bases at V and 8 bases at J, with 10 bases in the middle. The DNA of the CDR3 is TGTGCCAGCAGCTTGGAACTCTGGGGGGAGCTGTTTTTT. Encoded protein: CASSLELWGELFF.

The V and J genes are TRBV19 and TRBJ2-1; 8 bases map to TRBD2. Germline assignment: CDR1 LNHDA and CDR2 SQIVND (reference sequence). V lost 9 bases to trimming and J lost 8 bases; unmatched junction nucleotides: 9. The CDR3 runs 13 residues. DNA of the CDR3: TGTGCCAGCCGGGAGGGAGTAGGCCATGAGCAGTTCTTC. Its translation: CASREGVGHEQFF.

The chain joins TRBV5-1 to TRBJ1-1; 9 nucleotides match TRBD1. V was clipped by 3 bases and J by 7 bases; unmatched bases: 4. Germline V lookup: CDR1 SGHRS, CDR2 YFSETQ. The CDR3 has 13 amino acids. Here the CDR3 DNA reads TGCGCCAGCAGCTCCGGGACAGGGTTTGAAGCTTTCTTT. Translating gives CASSSGTGFEAFF.

The chain has TRBV28 and TRBJ2-1; possibly TRBD2 for D (6 bases). The germline CDR1 and CDR2 sequences are MDHEN and SYDVKM. Deletions cut 3 bases from V and 6 bases from J, with 12 bases between. The CDR3 is 14 amino acids. In nucleotides, the CDR3 is TGTGCCAGCAGTTTTGGGTACGGGAGCAATGAGCAGTTCTTC. This translates into CASSFGYGSNEQFF.

The chain carries TRBV2 and TRBJ1-1; D is unresolved. Germline V gene sequence: CDR1 SNHLY, CDR2 FYNNEI. CDR3 length: 15 residues. V was trimmed by 0 bases and J by 0 bases, leaving 8 bases between them. The CDR3: CASSEASGVNTEAFF. CDR3 in DNA: TGTGCCAGCAGTGAAGCTTCCGGGGTGAACACTGAAGCTTTCTTT.